The source of this T cell receptor beta chain is a study of cytomegalovirus exposure and HLA in healthy donors. General study results and limits: Testing in vitro showed a few CMV-associated chains specific for CMV antigens. The authors enumerated over 150 TCR beta chains as linked to cytomegalovirus. Some public TCRs appeared in many individuals, while most sequences were rare.

Measured with immunoSEQ multiplex PCR; TCRdb has only the in-frame clones, and not every one. The sample contains 110,000 to 150,000 clones, about 95% of which appear only once. V was cut by 5 bases and J by 6 bases, with 9 bases left in between. This CDR3 contains 12 residues. Per germline, CDR1 SNHLY and CDR2 FYNNEI. To note about this clone: Antigen: not known.

The receptor's source is a man in his late teens or twenties in good health and CMV-seropositive. The chain joins TRBV2 to TRBJ2-3; D not certain. The sample comprised PBMCs. DNA of the CDR3: TGTGCCAGCAGTCCGATGGCCGATACGCAGTATTTT. Translated: CASSPMADTQYF.